These 31 T cell receptor beta chains were all obtained from the same sample, sequenced in a study of blood T cell repertoires in COVID-19. Clones were read by immunoSEQ multiplex PCR, and TCRdb kept only the in-frame ones, dropping some. The repertoire has 110,000 to 150,000 clones, approximately 80% of them found once; the top ten carry 35% to 45%. Sequencing was carried out using peripheral blood. These receptors all stem from a human donor in a cohort sampled during active COVID-19.

This clone has a handful of counts. The V gene is TRBV6-5, the J gene TRBJ2-7; TRBD2 might be the D (5 bases). This CDR3 has 11 amino acids. Germline V gene data show CDR1 as MNHEY and CDR2 as SVGAGI. The germline V and J ends were trimmed by 7 bases and 4 bases, with 8 bases remaining between them. The CDR3 coding sequence is TGTGCCAGCACTCCGGGGTACGAGCAGTACTTC. It translates to CASTPGYEQYF.

The chain combines TRBV7-2 with TRBJ1-2; 8 bases are a match to TRBD1. The V gene end was trimmed by 1 base and the J gene end by 6 bases; junction bases not matched to a gene: 7. The CDR3 is made up of 15 amino acids. Germline-derived CDR1 and CDR2 are SGHTA and FQGNSA. CDR3 nucleotide sequence: TGTGCCAGCAGCTTAGGGGGGCAGGGGGCGCATGGCTACACCTTC. Residues: CASSLGGQGAHGYTF.

The chain employs TRBV7-2 and TRBJ2-5; weak D call: TRBD1 (6 bases). The length of the CDR3 is 15 residues. Germline lookup yields CDR1 SGHTA and CDR2 FQGNSA. V lost 3 bases and J 0 bases, leaving 11 bases between the germline ends. The CDR3 nucleotides read TGTGCCAGCAGCTTTTCAGGGGCGTACCAAGAGACCCAGTACTTC. As protein: CASSFSGAYQETQYF.

This clone rates as large. The chain joins TRBV21-1 to TRBJ1-4; TRBD1 is the table's D call, not checked against the DNA. TRBV21-1 is a pseudogene segment. CDR3 length: 14 residues. The CDR3 reads CASSKGTDDEKLFF. Here the CDR3 DNA reads TGTGCCAGCAGCAAAGGGACAGATGATGAAAAACTGTTTTTT.

CDR3 protein: CASSLDSYGYTF. For the CDR3, the DNA is TGTGCCAGCAGCTTAGACAGCTATGGCTACACCTTC. The chain carries TRBV7-9 and TRBJ1-2; D call uncertain. V shed 1 base and J shed 4 bases, with 4 bases lying between them. CDR3 length: 12 residues. CDR1 and CDR2 from the germline V gene are SEHNR and FQNEAQ (reference sequence).

This clone was counted a single time. At the DNA level, this CDR3 is encoded by other sequences in the same sample as well. In DNA form, the CDR3 reads TGCAGCGCCGGGACAGGGGGCACTGAAGCTTTCTTT. It encodes CSAGTGGTEAFF. The J gene is TRBJ1-1, the V gene TRBV29-1; 11 nucleotides match TRBD1. V gave up 7 bases and J gave up 4 bases; unmatched junction bases: 2. The CDR3 is made up of 12 amino acids. The V gene's germline CDR1 is SQVTM and CDR2 ANQGSEA.

The genes are TRBV3-1 (or the pseudogene TRBV3-2) and TRBJ2-3; D gene ambiguous. V shed 0 bases and J shed 3 bases, with 4 bases lying between them. This CDR3 is built from 13 residues. Germline CDR1 and CDR2: LGHDT and YNNKEL (reference sequence). CDR3 sequence reads: CASSQESTDTQYF. The CDR3 coding sequence is TGTGCCAGCAGCCAAGAATCTACAGATACGCAGTATTTT.

This chain connects TRBV21-1 to TRBJ1-5. TRBV21-1 is listed as a pseudogene. The CDR3 covers 15 residues. CDR3 bases: TGTGCCAGCAGCAAAAAGGGGGGGCGGAATCAGCCCCAGCATTTT. It translates to CASSKKGGRNQPQHF.

This chain joins TRBV24-1 and TRBJ2-5; 15 nucleotides match TRBD2. J was trimmed by 4 bases and V by 2 bases; bases with no gene match: 4. In germline, CDR1 is KGHDR, CDR2 SFDVKD. This CDR3 is built from 17 residues. CDR3 coding DNA: TGTGCCACCAGTGATTCCGGGACTAGCGGGGGGTTAGAGACCCAGTACTTC. Its protein product is CATSDSGTSGGLETQYF.

In this sample, this clone turned up once. V is TRBV6-2 or TRBV6-3 and J is TRBJ2-1, with a possible D match to TRBD1 (6 bases). The CDR3 is 13 amino acids. Trimming stripped 0 bases from V and 7 bases from J, with 7 bases between. Germline CDR1 MNHEY, CDR2 SVGEGT. The CDR3 region has the DNA TGTGCCAGCAGTTACTCGGGACAAAATGAGCAGTTCTTC. It yields the protein CASSYSGQNEQFF.

Note on this clone: The junction departs from the called germline gene at one end, perhaps through a read error. The V call is TRBV18, the J call TRBJ2-1; D is ambiguous. The CDR3 runs 14 residues. In germline, CDR1 is KGHSH, CDR2 LQKENI. The CDR3 coding sequence is TGTGCCAGCTCTCCACTGAGCTCCTACAATGAGCAGTTCTTC. Its protein is CASSPLSSYNEQFF.

This clone came up once. The chain joins TRBV7-9 to TRBJ2-3; D call uncertain. The length of the CDR3 is 11 residues. Germline V gives CDR1 SEHNR, CDR2 FQNEAQ (reference sequence). V was pared by 6 bases and J by 3 bases, with 4 bases between. In DNA, the CDR3 is TGTGCCAGCAGTCGTACAGATACGCAGTATTTT. Translated, it gives CASSRTDTQYF. Combining the CDR3 with reference TRBV7-9 and TRBJ2-3 gives the whole variable domain DTGVSQNPRHKITKRGQNVTFRCDPISEHNRLYWYRQTLGQGPEFLTYFQNEAQLEKSRLLSDRFSAERPKGSFSTLEIQRTEQGDSAMYLCASSRTDTQYFGPGTRLTVL.

This chain connects TRBV6-4 to TRBJ2-3; TRBD2 matches 7 bases. Germline CDR1 is MRHNA and CDR2 is SNTAGT. With V trimmed by 6 bases and J by 1 base, 7 bases remained unmatched. The length of the CDR3 is 15 residues. The CDR3 spells CASSESGAGTDTQYF. The CDR3 bases are TGTGCCAGCAGCGAAAGCGGGGCCGGCACAGATACGCAGTATTTT.

In this sample, this clone turned up many times. CDR3 residues: CSVVLYEGTTEAFF. CDR3 nucleotide sequence: TGCAGCGTTGTTCTCTACGAGGGAACGACTGAAGCTTTCTTT. The chain carries TRBV29-1 and TRBJ1-1; D remains ambiguous. This CDR3 is built from 14 residues. The V gene lost 4 bases and the J gene lost 5 bases, with 17 bases spanning the gap. Per the germline V gene, CDR1 is SQVTM and CDR2 is ANQGSEA.

The V gene is TRBV12-3 or TRBV12-4, the J gene TRBJ1-2, with TRBD1 as a possible D gene (5 bases). CDR3 length equals 13 residues. The V gene lost 3 bases and the J gene lost 1 base, with 6 bases spanning the gap. CDR3 region: CASSLGLNYGYTF. The CDR3 DNA sequence: TGTGCCAGCAGTTTGGGGCTTAACTATGGCTACACCTTC.

A word on this clone: Its ends do not fully match the called genes, so a read error is possible. The chain is built from TRBV5-1 and TRBJ2-2; TRBD2 aligns across 8 bases. The CDR3 has 15 amino acids. Germline CDR1 is SGHRS and CDR2 is YFSETQ. This CDR3 reads CASSLGREGTGELFF. CDR3 nucleotide sequence: TGCGCCAGCAGTTTGGGTCGGGAGGGCACCGGGGAGCTGTTTTTT.

The J gene is TRBJ1-5, the V gene TRBV28; 7 nucleotides align to TRBD1. CDR3 size: 14 residues. Germline trimming cut 7 bases from V and 5 bases from J; bases unmatched to any gene: 8. CDR1 MDHEN and CDR2 SYDVKM come from the germline V gene. The CDR3 reads CASNRDRLDQPQHF. Here the CDR3 DNA reads TGTGCCAGCAACCGGGACAGACTAGATCAGCCCCAGCATTTT.

V gene TRBV27 combines with J gene TRBJ2-7; 14 bases agree with TRBD2. V shed 3 bases, J shed 2 bases, and the junction held 3 bases outside the gene matches. Germline-derived CDR1 and CDR2 are MNHEY and SMNVEV (reference sequence). This CDR3 region has 16 residues. CDR3 DNA sequence: TGTGCCAGCAGTTTGGGGACTAGCGGGGGCACCTACGAGCAGTACTTC. Its protein product is CASSLGTSGGTYEQYF.

This clone was seen just once. The V and J genes are TRBV28 and TRBJ2-2; 11 positions match TRBD2. CDR1 is MDHEN and CDR2 is SYDVKM in the germline V gene. V was clipped by 9 bases and J by 2 bases; unmatched bases: 8. CDR3 length equals 16 residues. CDR3 DNA: TGTGCCAGTTTTAGCGGGAGGGCTATCAACACCGGGGAGCTGTTTTTT. It codes for CASFSGRAINTGELFF.

This chain links TRBV11-2 with TRBJ1-4; a weak D match, TRBD1 (5 bases). The CDR3 totals 15 residues. Trimming left V 0 bases short and J 12 bases short, with 17 bases between. Germline V gives CDR1 SGHAT, CDR2 FQNNGV. The CDR3 protein is CASSLDAGPSIELFF. Written as DNA, the CDR3 is TGTGCCAGCAGCTTAGACGCGGGACCCTCGATAGAACTGTTTTTT.

This chain connects TRBV5-1 to TRBJ2-6, with D possibly matching TRBD1 (5 bases). V was pared by 2 bases and J by 0 bases, with 9 bases between. The germline V gene has CDR1 SGHRS and CDR2 YFSETQ. This CDR3 is built from 16 residues. The CDR3 spells CASSFAGRSGANVLTF. The CDR3 DNA reads TGCGCCAGCAGCTTCGCAGGGCGCTCTGGGGCCAACGTCCTGACTTTC.

This clone has a single count. The rearrangement joins TRBV13 to TRBJ2-5; D possibly corresponds to TRBD2 (6 bases). V lost 5 bases and J 7 bases, leaving 17 bases between the germline ends. Germline assignment: CDR1 PRHDT and CDR2 FYEKMQ (reference sequence). The CDR3 has 14 residues. The CDR3 is CASSVRGGRGTQYF. CDR3 coding DNA: TGTGCCAGCAGCGTCCGGGGAGGAAGGGGGACCCAGTACTTC.

The J gene is TRBJ2-2, the V gene TRBV7-2, with a possible D match to TRBD2 (6 bases). The V gene lost 3 bases and the J gene lost 0 bases, with 11 bases spanning the gap. This CDR3 comprises 16 residues. The germline V gene has CDR1 SGHTA and CDR2 FQGNSA. Written as DNA, the CDR3 is TGTGCCAGCAGCTTGGGAGGAGGGACGAACACCGGGGAGCTGTTTTTT. It specifies CASSLGGGTNTGELFF.

The V call is TRBV19, the J call TRBJ1-1; 8 bases match TRBD1. The ends lost 6 bases at V and 3 bases at J; junction bases unmatched: 6. The germline V gene has CDR1 LNHDA and CDR2 SQIVND (reference sequence). The CDR3 is 14 residues long. CDR3 nucleotide sequence: TGTGCCAGTAGGCGGACAGGGCTGGACACTGAAGCTTTCTTT. Protein: CASRRTGLDTEAFF.

The chain couples TRBV6-2 or TRBV6-3 to TRBJ2-7; 13 nucleotides align to TRBD2. CDR1 and CDR2 (germline): MNHEY, SVGEGT. The trim removed 0 bases at V and 7 bases at J, leaving 3 bases unmatched. The CDR3 sequence is 15 residues long. CDR3 nucleotides: TGTGCCAGCAGTTACTCCCGGGGACTAGCGGGAGAGCAGTACGTC. Its translation: CASSYSRGLAGEQYV.

This clone was seen once. The chain links TRBV7-2 to TRBJ1-3; D uncertain. Trimming took off 1 base at V and 4 bases at J, with 8 bases between the two ends. Germline CDR1 SGHTA, CDR2 FQGNSA. The CDR3 loop spans 14 amino acids. The CDR3 here is CASSLEQSGNTIYF. The CDR3 DNA reads as TGTGCCAGCAGCTTAGAACAGTCCGGAAACACCATATATTTT.

The chain links TRBV5-6 to TRBJ1-6; unclear D gene. The V gene's germline CDR1 is SGHDT and CDR2 YYEEEE. The V end lost 4 bases, the J end lost 5 bases, and 13 bases lay between the germline ends. The CDR3 extends over 15 amino acids. The CDR3 bases are TGTGCCAGCAGCCAGAGATGGGCTGATAATTCACCCCTCCACTTT. It specifies CASSQRWADNSPLHF.

A single count supports this clone. This chain connects TRBV12-3 or TRBV12-4 to TRBJ1-1; D ambiguous. Deletions cut 2 bases from V and 3 bases from J, with 4 bases between. The CDR3 length is 12 residues. Here the CDR3 reads CASSLRDTEAFF. The CDR3, as DNA: TGTGCCAGCAGTTTACGTGACACTGAAGCTTTCTTT.

V usage is TRBV11-2 and J usage is TRBJ2-1; 9 bases line up with TRBD2. The CDR3 length is 15 residues. CDR1 SGHAT and CDR2 FQNNGV come from the germline V gene. V was clipped by 3 bases and J by 5 bases; unmatched bases: 5. The chain's CDR3 is CASSLPTSGHNEQFF. For the CDR3, the DNA is TGTGCCAGCAGCTTGCCGACTAGCGGTCACAATGAGCAGTTCTTC.

The genes are TRBV7-9 and TRBJ1-4; the match to TRBD1 covers 9 bases. The V and J ends lost 5 bases and 7 bases, in that order; junction bases with no gene match: 5. CDR3 length: 14 residues. Germline V gene sequence: CDR1 SEHNR, CDR2 FQNEAQ (reference sequence). The DNA for the CDR3 is TGTGCCAGCAGCCGGGGACAGGGCGGTGAAAAACTGTTTTTT. Translating it yields CASSRGQGGEKLFF. Full variable domain (rest looked up from reference TRBV7-9 and TRBJ1-4): DTGVSQNPRHKITKRGQNVTFRCDPISEHNRLYWYRQTLGQGPEFLTYFQNEAQLEKSRLLSDRFSAERPKGSFSTLEIQRTEQGDSAMYLCASSRGQGGEKLFFGSGTQLSVL.

V gene TRBV6-6 combines with J gene TRBJ2-3; maybe TRBD2 (5 bases). The CDR3 extends over 16 amino acids. Deletions cut 0 bases from V and 4 bases from J, with 14 bases between. Germline V gives CDR1 MNHNY, CDR2 SVGAGI (reference sequence). CDR3 in amino acids: CASSYSAGLWSDTQYF. CDR3 in DNA: TGTGCCAGCAGTTACTCTGCGGGCCTCTGGTCAGATACGCAGTATTTT.